This is a list of T cell receptor beta chains from one sample in a study of human T cells and chemical hapten exposure. MiXCR, run by TCRdb on the RACE reads, gives a single entry per CDR3 protein. The sample includes approximately 72,000 distinct CDR3 sequences, roughly 10% of them seen just once. The material was whole blood, obtained in connection with sensitization to the hapten diphenylcyclopropenone (DPC). All receptors derive from a woman aged 50 to 65 with alopecia areata. Some clones in this sample may be carry-over from other donors' samples. Each CDR3 is given with its conserved first and last residue. The D gene is left open where the match is weak. A row's size may be missing; if present it is once, few, many or a size class.

J: TRBJ2-3; D: TRBD2; size: few; V: TRBV4-3; CDR3: CASSQASRDYQPYSTDTQYF; DNA: TGCGCCAGCAGCCAAGCCTCTCGGGACTACCAACCTTATAGCACAGATACGCAGTATTTT
J: TRBJ2-6; D: NA; size: NA; V: TRBV28; CDR3: CASSGDRSLSGANALTF; DNA: TGTGCCAGCAGTGGGGATCGGAGCCTCTCTGGGGCCAACGCCCTGACTTTC
J: TRBJ1-2; D: NA; size: many; V: TRBV4-1; CDR3: CASSQDRGGYGYTF; DNA: TGCGCCAGCAGCCAAGACAGGGGAGGCTATGGCTACACCTTC
J: TRBJ1-1; D: TRBD1; size: few; V: TRBV29-1; CDR3: CSGNRGRNTEAFF; DNA: TGCAGCGGTAACAGGGGTAGAAACACTGAAGCTTTCTTT
J: TRBJ2-1; D: TRBD1; size: few; V: TRBV7-9; CDR3: CASSGRDRFYNEQFF; DNA: TGTGCCAGCAGCGGGCGGGACAGGTTTTACAATGAGCAGTTCTTC
J: TRBJ2-4; D: NA; size: many; V: TRBV28; CDR3: CASSFGGAKNIQYF; DNA: TGTGCCAGCAGTTTTGGGGGAGCCAAAAACATTCAGTACTTC
J: TRBJ2-2; D: NA; size: many; V: TRBV6-1; CDR3: CASSIYGTGELFF; DNA: TGTGCCAGCAGTATATATGGGACCGGGGAGCTGTTTTTT
J: TRBJ2-3; D: NA; size: NA; V: TRBV7-9; CDR3: CASNKNRVLGTDTQYF; DNA: TGTGCCAGCAACAAAAACAGGGTGTTGGGCACAGATACGCAGTATTTT
J: TRBJ2-7; D: NA; size: few; V: TRBV5-6; CDR3: CASVAQGDEQYF; DNA: TGTGCCAGCGTCGCCCAGGGAGACGAGCAGTACTTC
J: TRBJ2-5; D: TRBD2; size: many; V: TRBV7-6; CDR3: CASSSGGGKTQYF; DNA: TGTGCCAGCAGCTCCGGGGGGGGAAAGACCCAGTACTTC
J: TRBJ2-1; D: NA; size: NA; V: TRBV7-2; CDR3: CASSPEYGEQFF; DNA: TGTGCCAGCAGCCCGGAGTATGGTGAGCAGTTCTTC
J: TRBJ2-5; D: TRBD2; size: many; V: TRBV12-5; CDR3: CASGLGTSGETQYF; DNA: TGTGCTAGTGGTTTGGGGACTAGCGGAGAGACCCAGTACTTC
J: TRBJ2-4; D: TRBD1; size: few; V: TRBV7-2; CDR3: CASSSRQGGLLAKNIQYF; DNA: TGTGCCAGCAGCTCTCGACAGGGGGGGTTACTAGCCAAAAACATTCAGTACTTC
J: TRBJ2-3; D: TRBD2; size: many; V: TRBV20-1; CDR3: CSAQPSTRSSGTTDTQYF; DNA: TGCAGTGCCCAACCCTCCACCCGGAGTAGCGGGACGACAGATACGCAGTATTTT
J: TRBJ1-2; D: NA; size: few; V: TRBV10-3; CDR3: CAISESMQGNYGYTF; DNA: TGTGCCATCAGTGAGTCGATGCAGGGAAATTATGGCTACACCTTC
J: TRBJ2-5; D: NA; size: many; V: TRBV5-1; CDR3: CASSLVTQETQYF; DNA: TGCGCCAGCAGCTTGGTTACACAAGAGACCCAGTACTTC
J: TRBJ2-3; D: TRBD1; size: NA; V: TRBV7-9; CDR3: CASRQGATDTQYF; DNA: TGTGCCAGCAGGCAGGGGGCTACAGATACGCAGTATTTT
J: TRBJ2-5; D: NA; size: NA; V: TRBV20-1; CDR3: CSATRAENPTETQYF; DNA: TGCAGTGCTACCAGAGCGGAAAACCCCACAGAGACCCAGTACTTC
J: TRBJ1-2; D: NA; size: NA; V: TRBV6-2/TRBV6-3; CDR3: CASTYQDRYYGYTF; DNA: TGTGCCAGCACCTACCAGGACAGATACTATGGCTACACCTTC
J: TRBJ1-6; D: NA; size: few; V: TRBV5-1; CDR3: CASSLETPYNSPLHF; DNA: TGCGCCAGCAGCTTGGAGACACCTTATAATTCACCCCTCCACTTT
J: TRBJ1-1; D: TRBD1; size: few; V: TRBV29-1; CDR3: CSYLRRQGTEAFF; DNA: TGCAGTTACCTCCGTAGACAGGGAACCGAAGCTTTCTTT
J: TRBJ2-3; D: NA; size: NA; V: TRBV7-2; CDR3: CASSSPLAADTQYF; DNA: TGTGCCAGCAGCTCACCACTAGCTGCAGATACGCAGTATTTT
J: TRBJ1-1; D: NA; size: few; V: TRBV7-2; CDR3: CASSSAQQNTEAFF; DNA: TGTGCCAGCAGCTCCGCCCAGCAGAACACTGAAGCTTTCTTT
J: TRBJ2-5; D: NA; size: many; V: TRBV28; CDR3: CASSPGLAEETQYF; DNA: TGTGCCAGCAGCCCCGGGTTAGCTGAGGAGACCCAGTACTTC
J: TRBJ1-6; D: TRBD1; size: few; V: TRBV28; CDR3: CASSIPGQVYHF; DNA: TGTGCCAGCAGCATACCGGGACAGGTGTATCACTTT
J: TRBJ2-5; D: NA; size: NA; V: TRBV7-2; CDR3: CASSLASEETQYF; DNA: TGTGCCAGCAGCTTAGCTTCTGAGGAGACCCAGTACTTC
J: TRBJ2-5; D: TRBD1; size: few; V: TRBV29-1; CDR3: CSVERGPEGTQYF; DNA: TGCAGCGTTGAAAGGGGGCCCGAGGGGACCCAGTACTTC
J: TRBJ1-3; D: NA; size: many; V: TRBV2; CDR3: CASSEVSTIYF; DNA: TGTGCCAGCAGTGAAGTCAGCACCATATATTTT
J: TRBJ1-2; D: NA; size: few; V: TRBV11-3; CDR3: CASSLVSAGGESGYTF; DNA: TGTGCCAGCAGCTTAGTCTCGGCAGGAGGGGAATCTGGCTACACCTTC
J: TRBJ2-7; D: NA; size: many; V: TRBV7-9; CDR3: CASSCKTCYEQYF; DNA: TGTGCCAGCAGCTGCAAAACCTGTTACGAGCAGTACTTC
J: TRBJ2-1; D: TRBD2; size: NA; V: TRBV4-3; CDR3: CASSQEVAGGYNEQFF; DNA: TGCGCCAGCAGCCAAGAGGTAGCGGGGGGATACAATGAGCAGTTCTTC
J: TRBJ2-7; D: TRBD1; size: many; V: TRBV12-3/TRBV12-4; CDR3: CASSWTGYLPGQYF; DNA: TGTGCCAGCAGTTGGACAGGGTATCTCCCCGGGCAGTACTTC
J: TRBJ1-5; D: TRBD1; size: few; V: TRBV29-1; CDR3: CSAGTGGNQPQHF; DNA: TGCAGCGCCGGGACAGGGGGCAATCAGCCCCAGCATTTT
J: TRBJ2-1; D: TRBD2; size: few; V: TRBV5-1; CDR3: CASSPMLAGELKGQFF; DNA: TGCGCCAGCAGCCCGATGCTAGCGGGAGAGCTTAAGGGGCAGTTCTTC
J: TRBJ1-1; D: NA; size: many; V: TRBV2; CDR3: CASSLQPNTEAFF; DNA: TGTGCCAGCAGTTTACAGCCGAACACTGAAGCTTTCTTT
J: TRBJ2-2; D: TRBD1; size: NA; V: TRBV20-1; CDR3: CSARGLTQGASTGELFF; DNA: TGCAGTGCTAGAGGTTTGACCCAGGGGGCTAGCACCGGGGAGCTGTTTTTT
J: TRBJ2-7; D: NA; size: few; V: TRBV7-9; CDR3: CASSRTDSYEQYF; DNA: TGTGCCAGCAGCCGGACGGACAGCTACGAGCAGTACTTC
J: TRBJ2-2; D: NA; size: NA; V: TRBV28; CDR3: CASLTGTADTGELFF; DNA: TGTGCCAGCCTGACGGGGACGGCCGACACCGGGGAGCTGTTTTTT
J: TRBJ2-1; D: TRBD2; size: NA; V: TRBV6-2/TRBV6-3; CDR3: CASSSLLAGVFF; DNA: TGTGCCAGCAGTTCCTTACTAGCGGGGGTTTTCTTC
J: TRBJ1-6; D: NA; size: NA; V: TRBV5-6; CDR3: CASSLLFSGAYNSPLHF; DNA: TGTGCCAGCAGCTTGCTTTTTTCCGGCGCCTATAATTCACCCCTCCACTTT
J: TRBJ2-6; D: TRBD1; size: NA; V: TRBV11-2; CDR3: CASRTGTVFSGANVLTF; DNA: TGTGCCAGCAGGACCGGGACAGTGTTCTCTGGGGCCAACGTCCTGACTTTC
J: TRBJ2-3; D: NA; size: many; V: TRBV20-1; CDR3: CSARGGRGGFTDTQYF; DNA: TGCAGTGCTAGAGGTGGACGAGGCGGGTTTACAGATACGCAGTATTTT
J: TRBJ1-4; D: NA; size: few; V: TRBV3-1; CDR3: CASSPITEANEKLFF; DNA: TGTGCCAGCAGCCCTATCACCGAGGCTAATGAAAAACTGTTTTTT
J: TRBJ2-7; D: NA; size: many; V: TRBV7-2; CDR3: CASSSGGSSYEQYF; DNA: TGTGCCAGCAGCTCGGGGGGCTCCTCCTACGAGCAGTACTTC
J: TRBJ1-4; D: TRBD1; size: many; V: TRBV7-9; CDR3: CASSPRTGGSVRVNEKLFF; DNA: TGTGCCAGCAGCCCCAGGACAGGGGGCTCGGTGAGGGTGAATGAAAAACTGTTTTTT
J: TRBJ1-4; D: NA; size: few; V: TRBV20-1; CDR3: CSASVGGSTNEKLFF; DNA: TGCAGTGCTAGTGTCGGGGGCTCAACTAATGAAAAACTGTTTTTT
J: TRBJ2-1; D: NA; size: NA; V: TRBV1; CDR3: CTSSQDPGGEQFF; DNA: TGCACCAGCAGCCAAGATCCGGGAGGTGAGCAGTTCTTC
J: TRBJ2-1; D: NA; size: NA; V: TRBV7-9; CDR3: CASSQGGIDYNEQFF; DNA: TGTGCCAGCAGCCAGGGCGGCATAGACTACAATGAGCAGTTCTTC
J: TRBJ2-3; D: NA; size: NA; V: TRBV10-1; CDR3: CASSELETDTQYF; DNA: TGCGCCAGCAGTGAGTTGGAGACAGATACGCAGTATTTT
J: TRBJ2-6; D: NA; size: many; V: TRBV27; CDR3: CASSWRGRGSTGANVLTF; DNA: TGTGCCAGCAGTTGGAGGGGGCGCGGCTCAACCGGGGCCAACGTCCTGACTTTC
J: TRBJ2-5; D: NA; size: few; V: TRBV2; CDR3: CASSGGKTQYF; DNA: TGTGCCAGCAGTGGGGGAAAGACCCAGTACTTC
J: TRBJ2-7; D: NA; size: NA; V: TRBV5-1; CDR3: CASRQGPEQYF; DNA: TGCGCCAGCAGACAGGGTCCCGAGCAGTACTTC
J: TRBJ2-1; D: TRBD2; size: many; V: TRBV6-4; CDR3: CASSDSPGTSGHNEQFF; DNA: TGTGCCAGCAGTGACTCGCCCGGGACTAGCGGACACAATGAGCAGTTCTTC
J: TRBJ1-5; D: TRBD1; size: many; V: TRBV29-1; CDR3: CSAGTGDNQPQHF; DNA: TGCAGCGCCGGGACAGGGGATAATCAGCCCCAGCATTTT